Below are 27 T cell receptor beta chains sequenced from a single sample in a study of OX40 agonist ivuxolimab in advanced cancers. Assay: immunoSEQ multiplex PCR; the TCRdb copy retains only in-frame clones and omits some. The sample includes 75,000 to 90,000 clones, approximately 92% of them seen just once. The material sequenced was CD4+ or CD8+ T cells sorted from blood, taken in a trial of the OX40 agonist ivuxolimab. All receptors come from an adult with an advanced solid tumor such as melanoma, head and neck, liver or kidney cancer.

The V and J genes are TRBV5-1 and TRBJ1-1; TRBD1 matches at 7 bases. J was trimmed by 4 bases and V by 0 bases; bases with no gene match: 3. The CDR3 covers 14 residues. CDR1 SGHRS and CDR2 YFSETQ come from the germline V gene. The CDR3, as DNA: TGCGCCAGCAGCTTGGGACAGGGTTTCACTGAAGCTTTCTTT. Protein: CASSLGQGFTEAFF.

The J gene is TRBJ2-1, the V gene TRBV19; either TRBD1 or TRBD2 may fit D (5 bases each). V lost 6 bases and J lost 9, with 21 bases in between. The CDR3 is made up of 15 amino acids. Germline CDR1 is LNHDA and CDR2 is SQIVND (reference sequence). CDR3 DNA: TGTGCCAGTAGCCGACCAGGGACCCCGAGGGTTGAGCAGTTCTTC. It encodes CASSRPGTPRVEQFF.

The V call is TRBV30, the J call TRBJ2-7; D remains unclear. The ends were cut back, 0 bases at V and 0 bases at J, with 3 bases in the middle. The CDR3 sequence is 12 residues long. Germline assignment: CDR1 GTSNPN and CDR2 SVGIG (reference sequence). The CDR3 sequence: CAWSVFSYEQYF. DNA for the CDR3: TGTGCCTGGAGTGTATTCTCCTACGAGCAGTACTTC.

The sample holds a few counts of this clone. The chain employs TRBV19 and TRBJ1-5, with 8 nucleotides matching TRBD1. CDR3 size: 15 residues. Trimming took 0 bases from V and 7 from J; bases not matched to a gene: 5. Germline V gene data show CDR1 as LNHDA and CDR2 as SQIVND (reference sequence). For the CDR3, the DNA is TGTGCCAGTAGTATAGACAGGGGGCAGGGACAGCCCCAGCATTTT. This codes for CASSIDRGQGQPQHF.

The chain recombines TRBV19 with TRBJ1-5, with 7 nucleotides matching TRBD1. Per germline, CDR1 LNHDA and CDR2 SQIVND (reference sequence). J was trimmed by 0 bases and V by 5 bases; bases with no gene match: 16. The length of the CDR3 is 19 residues. The CDR3 reads CASSSTPGQRPYSNQPQHF. As DNA, the CDR3 is TGTGCCAGTAGTTCAACCCCGGGACAGAGACCCTATAGCAATCAGCCCCAGCATTTT.

CDR3 nucleotides: TGTGCCAGCAGCGTAGAACCACTCTATGAAGCTTTCTTT. It yields the protein CASSVEPLYEAFF. V gene TRBV9 combines with J gene TRBJ1-1, with D unclear. Germline CDR1 SGDLS, CDR2 YYNGEE. V was trimmed by 0 bases and J by 7 bases, leaving 10 bases between them. The CDR3 is made up of 13 amino acids. The full variable domain, its missing parts supplied by reference TRBV9 and TRBJ1-1, is DSGVTQTPKHLITATGQRVTLRCSPRSGDLSVYWYQQSLDQGLQFLIQYYNGEERAKGNILERFSAQQFPDLHSELNLSSLELGDSALYFCASSVEPLYEAFFGQGTRLTVV.

The rearrangement links TRBV29-1 to TRBJ1-4; unclear D gene. V gave up 2 bases and J gave up 8 bases, with 6 bases separating them. CDR3 length equals 11 residues. The germline gives CDR1 SQVTM, CDR2 ANQGSEA. CDR3 residues: CSVESNEKLFF. CDR3 sequence (DNA): TGCAGCGTTGAAAGTAACGAAAAACTGTTTTTT.

The chain joins TRBV19 to TRBJ1-1; perhaps TRBD1 as D (5 bases). V lost 3 bases, J lost 2 bases, and 13 bases lay in between. Germline values: CDR1 LNHDA, CDR2 SQIVND (reference sequence). CDR3 size: 15 residues. This chain's CDR3 is CASSIGANGNTEAFF. CDR3 sequence (DNA): TGTGCCAGTAGTATCGGGGCCAATGGTAACACTGAAGCTTTCTTT.

V and J are TRBV5-1 and TRBJ2-7; 9 positions agree with TRBD1. This CDR3 region has 15 residues. V lost 5 bases and J lost 3; bases outside the gene matches: 9. CDR1 and CDR2 (germline): SGHRS, YFSETQ. CDR3 protein: CASSLSRDRVYEQYF. The CDR3 DNA reads as TGCGCCAGCAGTTTATCCCGGGACAGGGTCTACGAGCAGTACTTC.

This clone showed up just once. The chain links TRBV7-9 to TRBJ1-4; the D is unclear. The CDR3 has 13 residues. The ends were cut back, 2 bases at V and 8 bases at J, with 9 bases in the middle. The V gene's germline CDR1 is SEHNR and CDR2 FQNEAQ (reference sequence). The CDR3 coding sequence is TGTGCCAGCAGCTTAATCCTTAAAGAAAAACTGTTTTTT. Translating it yields CASSLILKEKLFF.

This chain links TRBV7-6 with TRBJ1-1, with TRBD1 as a possible D gene (6 bases). Germline assignment: CDR1 SGHVS and CDR2 FNYEAQ. The CDR3 is made up of 13 amino acids. Trimming pared 6 bases from V and 9 bases from J, leaving 17 bases between. CDR3 nucleotides: TGTGCCAGCAGGCCCACAGGGTTCTCTCAAGCTTTCTTT. Protein product: CASRPTGFSQAFF.

The chain couples TRBV11-3 to TRBJ2-6; 7 positions agree with TRBD2. CDR1 and CDR2 (germline): SGHNT, YENEEA. The CDR3 contains 17 residues. V lost 5 bases to trimming and J lost 1 base; unmatched junction nucleotides: 8. CDR3 DNA: TGTGCCAGCAGCCCGATGGGGGGGATGTCTGGGGCCAACGTCCTGACTTTC. It encodes CASSPMGGMSGANVLTF.

J is TRBJ1-1 and V is TRBV5-1; maybe TRBD1 (5 bases). The germline V and J ends were trimmed by 1 base and 1 base, with 11 bases remaining between them. Germline V gives CDR1 SGHRS, CDR2 YFSETQ. This CDR3 has 15 amino acids. CDR3 in amino acids: CASSLTGTGNTEAFF. CDR3 nucleotide sequence: TGCGCCAGCAGCTTGACCGGGACGGGGAACACTGAAGCTTTCTTT.

The chain carries TRBV11-2 and TRBJ2-3, with 8 positions matching TRBD2. The trim removed 11 bases at V and 0 bases at J, leaving 4 bases unmatched. The CDR3 loop spans 13 amino acids. Germline V CDR1 and CDR2: SGHAT, FQNNGV. CDR3 DNA sequence: TGTGCCGGAGCGGGGGCTAGCACAGATACGCAGTATTTT. Protein: CAGAGASTDTQYF.

V usage is TRBV4-1 and J usage is TRBJ1-6; D is perhaps TRBD1 (5 bases). The CDR3 runs 14 residues. The V gene lost 4 bases and the J gene lost 9 bases, with 13 bases spanning the gap. Germline values: CDR1 MGHRA, CDR2 YSYEKL. The CDR3 region is CASSPWRGGSPLHF. DNA for the CDR3: TGCGCCAGCAGCCCGTGGCGGGGCGGTTCACCCCTCCACTTT.

This chain connects TRBV27 to TRBJ1-1; maybe TRBD1 (6 bases). V was trimmed by 5 bases and J by 4 bases, leaving 20 bases between them. The germline V gene encodes CDR1 MNHEY and CDR2 SMNVEV (reference sequence). This CDR3 comprises 16 residues. DNA of the CDR3: TGTGCCAGCAGTCCCCTCGTGGGATTAGGGGGCACTGAAGCTTTCTTT. Its protein product is CASSPLVGLGGTEAFF.

The chain joins TRBV7-8 to TRBJ1-1; TRBD1 agrees at 8 bases. The CDR3 has 13 amino acids. The germline V gene has CDR1 SGHVS and CDR2 FQNEAQ. After removal of 8 bases from V and 4 bases from J, the junction contained 6 bases not matched to a gene. CDR3 in amino acids: CASGAQGGTEAFF. CDR3 DNA sequence: TGTGCCAGCGGGGCACAGGGGGGCACTGAAGCTTTCTTT. Filled out from reference TRBV7-8 and TRBJ1-1, the complete variable domain reads GAGVSQSPRYKVAKRGQDVALRCDPISGHVSLFWYQQALGQGPEFLTYFQNEAQLDKSGLPSDRFFAERPEGSVSTLKIQRTQQEDSAVYLCASGAQGGTEAFFGQGTRLTVV.

The V call is TRBV6-6, the J call TRBJ1-1, with D unresolved. Germline CDR1 and CDR2: MNHNY and SVGAGI (reference sequence). Trimming cost V 6 bases and J 2 bases, with 10 bases left between them. The CDR3 is made up of 13 amino acids. The CDR3 protein is CASRWQRNTEAFF. In DNA, the CDR3 is TGTGCCAGCAGGTGGCAGAGAAACACTGAAGCTTTCTTT.

The chain has TRBV19 and TRBJ1-3; TRBD1 agrees at 9 bases. The CDR3 is made up of 16 amino acids. Germline CDR1 and CDR2: LNHDA and SQIVND (reference sequence). With 6 bases clipped from V and 1 base from J, the junction kept 7 bases outside the gene matches. The CDR3 is CASRRRTGASGNTIYF. DNA of the CDR3: TGTGCCAGTAGGCGACGGACAGGGGCATCTGGAAACACCATATATTTT. The whole variable domain, remainder taken from reference TRBV19 and TRBJ1-3, is DGGITQSPKYLFRKEGQNVTLSCEQNLNHDAMYWYRQDPGQGLRLIYYSQIVNDFQKGDIAEGYSVSREKKESFPLTVTSAQKNPTAFYLCASRRRTGASGNTIYFGEGSWLTVV.

The J gene is TRBJ1-4, the V gene TRBV5-1, with D possibly matching TRBD1 (6 bases). Trimming took 4 bases from V and 5 from J, leaving 18 bases between them. CDR3 length: 16 amino acids. CDR1 SGHRS and CDR2 YFSETQ come from the germline V gene. The CDR3 sequence: CASSPSGRGTNEKLFF. The CDR3 DNA sequence: TGCGCCAGCAGCCCTAGCGGCAGGGGTACAAATGAAAAACTGTTTTTT. Supplemented by reference TRBV5-1 and TRBJ1-4, the full variable domain reads KAGVTQTPRYLIKTRGQQVTLSCSPISGHRSVSWYQQTPGQGLQFLFEYFSETQRNKGNFPGRFSGRQFSNSRSEMNVSTLELGDSALYLCASSPSGRGTNEKLFFGSGTQLSVL.

The chain recombines TRBV27 with TRBJ1-5; D call uncertain. Trimming stripped 6 bases from V and 7 bases from J, with 16 bases between. Looked up from germline, CDR1 is MNHEY and CDR2 is SMNVEV (reference sequence). This CDR3 region has 14 residues. Here the CDR3 reads CASRTTGRGQPQHF. The CDR3 nucleotides read TGTGCCAGCAGAACGACGGGTAGAGGGCAGCCCCAGCATTTT.

The V and J genes are TRBV9 and TRBJ1-1; a weak D match, TRBD1 (5 bases). There are 14 residues in the CDR3. Per germline, CDR1 SGDLS and CDR2 YYNGEE. V was shortened by 2 bases and J by 4 bases, with 12 bases between the two germline ends. CDR3 amino acids: CASSVAPGGTEAFF. CDR3 coding DNA: TGTGCCAGCAGCGTGGCTCCTGGGGGCACTGAAGCTTTCTTT.

The rearrangement joins TRBV29-1 to TRBJ2-3; TRBD1 or TRBD2 may be the D gene (5 bases each). The CDR3 loop spans 13 amino acids. The ends were cut back, 4 bases at V and 2 bases at J, with 10 bases in the middle. Germline V gives CDR1 SQVTM, CDR2 ANQGSEA. The CDR3 protein is CSVGPGHTDTQYF. For the CDR3, the DNA is TGCAGCGTTGGTCCGGGGCACACAGATACGCAGTATTTT.

V usage is TRBV19 and J usage is TRBJ2-5; D is unresolved. The germline gives CDR1 LNHDA, CDR2 SQIVND (reference sequence). Between the trimmed V and J ends, which lost 5 bases and 2 bases, there was a span of 18 bases. The CDR3 totals 16 residues. Here the CDR3 DNA reads TGTGCCAGTAGTCGCTATACAGCGTCTCTACAAGAGACCCAGTACTTC. Translation: CASSRYTASLQETQYF.

The chain links TRBV5-1 to TRBJ1-4, with a possible D match to TRBD1 (6 bases). CDR1 and CDR2 (germline): SGHRS, YFSETQ. V lost 5 bases and J 0 bases, leaving 14 bases between the germline ends. The length of the CDR3 is 16 residues. CDR3 residues: CASRSDRRATNEKLFF. CDR3 DNA sequence: TGCGCCAGCAGATCCGACAGGAGAGCAACTAATGAAAAACTGTTTTTT.

The genes are TRBV2 and TRBJ2-1; 7 nucleotides match TRBD1. This CDR3 spans 14 amino acids. The J segment lost 0 bases and the V segment lost 8 bases, leaving 4 bases of the junction unmatched. CDR1 SNHLY and CDR2 FYNNEI come from the germline V gene. The CDR3 nucleotides are TGTGCCAGCTCGACAGGGTCCTCCTACAATGAGCAGTTCTTC. Translated, it gives CASSTGSSYNEQFF.

The chain carries TRBV6-1 and TRBJ2-7, with TRBD2 identical over 11 bases. This CDR3 has 15 residues. With V trimmed by 5 bases and J by 0 bases, 3 bases remained unmatched. CDR1 is MNHNS and CDR2 is SASEGT in the germline V gene. The CDR3: CASSSGTSGSYEQYF. CDR3 sequence (DNA): TGTGCCAGCAGTTCAGGGACTAGCGGCTCCTACGAGCAGTACTTC.